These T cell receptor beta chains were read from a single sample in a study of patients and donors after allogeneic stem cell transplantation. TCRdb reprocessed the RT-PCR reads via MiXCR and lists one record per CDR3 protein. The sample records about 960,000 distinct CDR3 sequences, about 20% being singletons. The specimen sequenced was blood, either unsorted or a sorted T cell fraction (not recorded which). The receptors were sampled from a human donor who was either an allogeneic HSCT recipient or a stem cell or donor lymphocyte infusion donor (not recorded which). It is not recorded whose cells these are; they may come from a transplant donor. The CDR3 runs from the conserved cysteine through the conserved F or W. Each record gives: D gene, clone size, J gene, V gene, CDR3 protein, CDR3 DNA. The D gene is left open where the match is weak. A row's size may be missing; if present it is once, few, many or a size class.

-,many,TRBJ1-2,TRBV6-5,CASSYSGNYGYTF,TGTGCCAGCAGTTACTCGGGGAACTATGGCTACACCTTC
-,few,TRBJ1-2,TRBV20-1,CGWGYGYTF,TGCGGCTGGGGGTATGGCTACACCTTC
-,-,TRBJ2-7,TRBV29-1,CSVDGIGGAPYEQYF,TGCAGCGTTGATGGAATTGGCGGGGCCCCCTACGAGCAGTACTTC
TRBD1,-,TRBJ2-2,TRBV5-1,CASSSQGATGELFF,TGCGCCAGCAGCTCCCAGGGGGCCACCGGGGAGCTGTTTTTT
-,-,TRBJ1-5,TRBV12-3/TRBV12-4,CASSFGQPRQPQHF,TGTGCCAGCAGTTTTGGTCAGCCCCGTCAGCCCCAGCATTTT
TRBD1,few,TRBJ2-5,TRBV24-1,CATSDFGTAEQETQYF,TGTGCCACCAGTGATTTTGGGACAGCCGAACAAGAGACCCAGTACTTC
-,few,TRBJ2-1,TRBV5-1,CASSPRLHPYNEQFF,TGCGCCAGCAGCCCCCGGCTACACCCCTACAATGAGCAGTTCTTC
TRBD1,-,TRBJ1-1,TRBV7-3,CASSNQGGSEAFF,TGTGCCAGCAGCAACCAGGGGGGGTCTGAAGCTTTCTTT
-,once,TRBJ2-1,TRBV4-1,CASSQFNEQFF,TGCGCCAGCAGCCAATTCAATGAGCAGTTCTTC
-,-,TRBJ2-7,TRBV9,CASSAEGVSEQYF,TGTGCCAGCAGCGCGGAGGGTGTGAGCGAGCAGTACTTC
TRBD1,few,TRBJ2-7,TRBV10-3,CAIRRTGGYEQYF,TGTGCCATCAGGCGGACAGGGGGCTACGAGCAGTACTTC
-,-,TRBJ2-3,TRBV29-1,CSVRSLAFTDTQYF,TGCAGCGTGCGGTCGTTGGCCTTCACAGATACGCAGTATTTT
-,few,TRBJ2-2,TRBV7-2,CASSKRPRGPRELFF,TGTGCCAGCAGCAAAAGGCCTAGGGGCCCCCGGGAGCTGTTTTTT
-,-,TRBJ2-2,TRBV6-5,CASSYDTSNTGELFF,TGTGCCAGCAGTTACGACACCTCGAACACCGGGGAGCTGTTTTTT
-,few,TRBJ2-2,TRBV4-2,CASSQDRRHTATGELFF,TGTGCCAGCAGCCAAGATCGGCGTCATACAGCCACCGGGGAGCTGTTTTTT
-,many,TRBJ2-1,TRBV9,CASSVAPGNEQFF,TGTGCCAGCAGCGTAGCCCCAGGCAATGAGCAGTTCTTC
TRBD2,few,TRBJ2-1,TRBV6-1,CASSGTSGRAGEQFF,TGTGCCAGCAGTGGGACTAGCGGGAGGGCCGGTGAGCAGTTCTTC
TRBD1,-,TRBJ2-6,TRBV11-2,CASSFSGQTHPGSGANVLTF,TGTGCCAGCAGCTTCTCGGGACAGACCCATCCAGGCTCTGGGGCCAACGTCCTGACTTTC
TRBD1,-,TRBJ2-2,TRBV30,CAWSPRQGRNTGELFF,TGTGCCTGGAGTCCCCGACAGGGTAGGAACACCGGGGAGCTGTTTTTT
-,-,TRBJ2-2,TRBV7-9,CARRGGTGELFF,TGTGCGAGGAGGGGCGGCACCGGGGAGCTGTTTTTT
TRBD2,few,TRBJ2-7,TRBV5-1,CASSLWGIGTSGSYEQYF,TGCGCCAGCAGCTTGTGGGGAATAGGGACTAGCGGCTCCTACGAGCAGTACTTC
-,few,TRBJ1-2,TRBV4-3,CASSQETGTAGGYTF,TGCGCCAGCAGCCAAGAGACCGGTACGGCAGGGGGCTACACCTTC
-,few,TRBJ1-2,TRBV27,CASSSMGLGFYGYTF,TGTGCCAGCAGTTCGATGGGGTTAGGTTTCTATGGCTACACCTTC
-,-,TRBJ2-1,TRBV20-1,CSAFLVSEQFF,TGCAGTGCTTTTCTAGTGAGTGAGCAGTTCTTC
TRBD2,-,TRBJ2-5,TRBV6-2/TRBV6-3,CASSYTHGLAGRETQYF,TGTGCCAGCAGTTACACCCACGGACTAGCGGGCAGGGAGACCCAGTACTTC
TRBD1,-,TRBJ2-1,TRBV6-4,CASSEGGLGQGARNEQFF,TGTGCCAGCAGTGAAGGGGGCCTGGGACAGGGGGCGAGAAATGAGCAGTTCTTC
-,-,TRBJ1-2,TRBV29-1,CSVPYRGIQGGHGYTF,TGCAGCGTGCCATATAGGGGAATTCAGGGAGGGCATGGCTACACCTTC
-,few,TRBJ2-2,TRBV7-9,CASSLSGAALDTGELFF,TGTGCCAGCAGCTTATCGGGGGCCGCTTTGGACACCGGGGAGCTGTTTTTT
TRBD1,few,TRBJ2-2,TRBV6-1,CAARTGGRAGELFF,TGTGCCGCCCGGACAGGGGGTAGGGCCGGGGAGCTGTTTTTT
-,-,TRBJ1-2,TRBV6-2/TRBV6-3,CASSQGVLAPLGYTF,TGTGCCAGCAGTCAAGGAGTGTTGGCACCTCTGGGCTACACCTTC
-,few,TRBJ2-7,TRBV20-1,CSAGRPSSYEQYF,TGCAGTGCTGGGCGACCAAGCTCCTACGAGCAGTACTTC
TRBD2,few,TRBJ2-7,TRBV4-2,CASSPLAGGQNEQYF,TGTGCCAGCAGCCCCCTAGCGGGAGGGCAAAACGAGCAGTACTTC
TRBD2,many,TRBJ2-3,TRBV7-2,CASSSSGRAADTQYF,TGTGCCAGCAGCTCTAGCGGGAGGGCCGCAGATACGCAGTATTTT
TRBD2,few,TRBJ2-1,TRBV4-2,CASSQGSGGAIDEQFF,TGTGCCAGCAGCCAAGGTAGCGGGGGGGCTATAGATGAGCAGTTCTTC
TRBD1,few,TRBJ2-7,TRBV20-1,CSARDMGTGGGEQYF,TGCAGTGCTAGAGACATGGGGACAGGGGGAGGCGAGCAGTACTTC
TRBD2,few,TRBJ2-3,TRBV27,CASSKTSGMFTDTQYF,TGTGCCAGCAGTAAGACTAGCGGGATGTTCACAGATACGCAGTATTTT
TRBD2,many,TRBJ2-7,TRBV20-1,CSAWTSSYEQYF,TGCAGTGCATGGACTAGTTCCTACGAGCAGTACTTC
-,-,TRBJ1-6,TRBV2,CASRDVSSYNSPLHF,TGTGCCAGCAGGGACGTAAGCTCCTATAATTCACCCCTCCACTTT
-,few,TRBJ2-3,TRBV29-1,CSVPGADTQYF,TGCAGCGTTCCAGGGGCAGATACGCAGTATTTT
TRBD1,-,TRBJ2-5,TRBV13,CASSLGGGPTTQYF,TGTGCCAGCAGCTTAGGAGGGGGCCCAACGACCCAGTACTTC
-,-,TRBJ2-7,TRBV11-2,CASTPLRGRGHEQYF,TGTGCCAGCACCCCGCTTCGGGGGAGAGGCCACGAGCAGTACTTC
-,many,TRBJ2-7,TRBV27,CASSLQGFYEQYF,TGTGCCAGCAGTTTACAGGGGTTCTACGAGCAGTACTTC
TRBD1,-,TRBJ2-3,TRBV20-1,CSARDGPGQGKDTQYF,TGCAGTGCTAGAGATGGACCGGGACAGGGGAAGGATACGCAGTATTTT
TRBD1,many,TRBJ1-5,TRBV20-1,CSARDSNNRGQPQHF,TGCAGTGCTAGAGATTCAAACAACAGGGGCCAGCCCCAGCATTTT
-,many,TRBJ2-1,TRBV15,CATSILNEQFF,TGTGCCACCAGCATCCTCAATGAGCAGTTCTTC
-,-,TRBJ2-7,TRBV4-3,CASSLRTDHYEQYF,TGCGCCAGCAGCCTCCGGACAGACCACTACGAGCAGTACTTC
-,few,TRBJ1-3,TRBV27,CASWGAFGNTIYF,TGTGCCAGCTGGGGGGCGTTTGGAAACACCATATATTTT
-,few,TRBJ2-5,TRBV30,CAWSATRGTRVWETQYF,TGTGCCTGGAGTGCCACGAGGGGTACTCGGGTTTGGGAGACCCAGTACTTC
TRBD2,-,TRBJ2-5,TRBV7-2,CASSSTSGGGGETQYF,TGTGCCAGCAGCTCGACTAGCGGAGGGGGGGGAGAGACCCAGTACTTC
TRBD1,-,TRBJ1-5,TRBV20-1,CSARIPGGTGTNQPQHF,TGCAGTGCTAGAATCCCGGGTGGGACAGGCACGAATCAGCCCCAGCATTTT
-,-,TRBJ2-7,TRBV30,CAWSQGLSYEQYF,TGTGCCTGGAGCCAGGGTCTCAGTTACGAGCAGTACTTC